This TCR beta chain comes out of a study of low-dose radiotherapy and immunotherapy resistance in tumors (dated by TCRdb to between 2021 and 2024). About the study as a whole: In Cohort 1, 0.5 Gy per fraction was delivered every 2 weeks, and a total PTV dose of 6.5 Gy was prescribed. Cohort 2 received 1 Gy per fraction every two weeks, with a total of 13 Gy over 26 weeks. Nivolumab was administered intravenously as a 240 mg flat dose every two weeks, and ipilimumab was administered intravenously at 1 mg/kg every six weeks. Cyclophosphamide 200 mg/m2 was administered intravenously every two weeks, one day before each radiation and immunotherapy administration. Aspirin 300 mg was taken orally once daily by patients for four cycles, starting on cycle 1 day 1. Randomization of trial participants into treatment groups was not performed. Eight patients were included in the translational analysis: three from the first dose cohort and the first five from the second dose cohort.

The germline V end is reduced by 5 bases and the J end by 6 bases; junction bases left unmatched: 11. Sequences SGHTA (CDR1) and FQGNSA (CDR2) are obtained from the germline V gene. From cysteine to phenylalanine, the CDR3 is 17 amino acids long. Only CDR3 DNA is held: 51 bases, read in frame from base 1. The sequencer was an Illumina HiSeq 2500. Superscript III and a set of TRAV- and TRBV-specific primers were used to synthesize first-strand cDNA, so that both TCRalpha and TCRbeta chains were covered. TCRs were amplified with Phusion for 20 to 25 PCR cycles using a constant-region primer together with the adapter attached to the V primers. The isolated mRNA was amplified using the MessageAmp II aRNA Amplification Kit, with in vitro transcription performed for roughly 16 hours at 37 degrees C. mRNA for TCR sequencing was isolated with the Dynabeads mRNA DIRECT Purification Kit. Indexed Illumina adapters were added in a second approximately 25-cycle Phusion PCR, and the resulting products were purified with AMPure XP beads. As for how the authors treated the data: Using custom Perl scripts, TCR sequences that encoded the same protein were pooled, out-of-frame sequences were dropped, and the abundance of each clonotype was calculated. Any TCR sequence supported by only a single read was excluded from analysis. Among the metrics used to describe the repertoires were Shannon entropy, Gini index, clonality, richness, and the frequency of TCRs shared between repertoires. The public reads were quality trimmed at Q25 with fastp and then assembled into clones with MiXCR by TCRdb, keeping productive beta chains. Every entry covers one CDR3 protein and lists the most common genes and DNA from its rows. The authors' filters were not applied to this entry. The sample data list 35,000 to 45,000 distinct CDR3 sequences, and 25% to 40% of these were observed just once. The ten largest clones capture roughly 4% of the sample.

Comment on this clonotype: The antigen it recognizes is unknown. Base qualities are not recorded, but no much larger clone differs from it by a single base.

The meaning of the sample's time point label: before trial treatment. The donors came from RACIN, which was a single-arm phase I dose-escalation trial that paired nivolumab and ipilimumab with aspirin, low-dose cyclophosphamide and low-dose radiotherapy. Eligible patients had advanced, TIL-negative solid tumors. Sequencing was performed on PBMCs, taken before treatment. The TCR originated in a male donor with gallbladder cancer. This chain is built from TRBV7-2 and TRBJ2-3, with 13 junctional bases fitting TRBD2. CDR3 protein: CASSPGLAGVRGDTQYF. The sequenced DNA: TGTGCCAGCAGCCCAGGACTAGCGGGGGTCCGCGGGGATACGCAGTATTTT.